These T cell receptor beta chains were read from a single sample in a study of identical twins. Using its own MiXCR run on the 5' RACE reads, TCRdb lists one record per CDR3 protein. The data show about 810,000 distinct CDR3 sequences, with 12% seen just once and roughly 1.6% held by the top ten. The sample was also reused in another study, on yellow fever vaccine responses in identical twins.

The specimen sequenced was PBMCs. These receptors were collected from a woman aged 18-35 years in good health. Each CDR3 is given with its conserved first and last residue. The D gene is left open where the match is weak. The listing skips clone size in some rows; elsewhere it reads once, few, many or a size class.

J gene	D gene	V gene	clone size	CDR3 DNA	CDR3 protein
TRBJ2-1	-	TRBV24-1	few	TGTGCCACCAGTGATATTTACAATGAGCAGTTCTTC	CATSDIYNEQFF
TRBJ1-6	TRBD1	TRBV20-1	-	TGCAGTGCCACGGGACAGGGGGCAACGTCCTATAATTCACCCCTCCACTTT	CSATGQGATSYNSPLHF
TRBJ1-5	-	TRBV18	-	TGTGCCAGCTCACCAATAACCCCCGGCGGGCAGAGGGCTCAGCCCCAGCATTTT	CASSPITPGGQRAQPQHF
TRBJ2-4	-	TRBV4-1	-	TGCGCCAGCAGCCCGACAGGGGAGGGGTCCGAGCCAGTCTACATTCAGTACTTC	CASSPTGEGSEPVYIQYF
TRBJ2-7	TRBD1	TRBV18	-	TGTGCCAGCTCACCCAACGGACAGGGCTCCTACGAGCAGTACTTC	CASSPNGQGSYEQYF
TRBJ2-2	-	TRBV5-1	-	TGCGCCAGCAGCTTTTCCGGGACTTCAAGAGGGGAGCTGTTTTTT	CASSFSGTSRGELFF
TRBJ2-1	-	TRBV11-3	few	TGTGCCAGCAGCTTAGATTCGGTGTGGGGCAATGAGCAGTTCTTC	CASSLDSVWGNEQFF
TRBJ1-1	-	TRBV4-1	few	TGCGCCAGCACCGGGGCCCCTGGGACTGAAGCTTTCTTT	CASTGAPGTEAFF
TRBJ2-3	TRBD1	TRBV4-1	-	TGCGCCAGCAGCCAAGGACAGGGATTCTCAGATACGCAGTATTTT	CASSQGQGFSDTQYF
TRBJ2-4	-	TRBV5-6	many	TGTGCCAGCAGCTCGCGGAAGACAGCCAAAAACATTCAGTACTTC	CASSSRKTAKNIQYF
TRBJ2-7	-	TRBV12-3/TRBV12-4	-	-	CASSTSTVTYEQYF
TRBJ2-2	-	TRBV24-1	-	TGTGCCACCAGTGACCCTACAGACACCGGGGAGCTGTTTTTT	CATSDPTDTGELFF
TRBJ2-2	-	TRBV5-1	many	TGCGCCAGCAGCCCCGGGACTCAGAGGAACACCGGGGAGCTGTTTTTT	CASSPGTQRNTGELFF
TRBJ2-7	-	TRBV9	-	TGTGCCAGCAGCGTTGGGCAGGGTCTTAGTGAGCAGTACTTC	CASSVGQGLSEQYF
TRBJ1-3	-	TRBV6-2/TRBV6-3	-	TGTGCCAGCAGTTACTCGGATGGGGGAAACACCATATATTTT	CASSYSDGGNTIYF
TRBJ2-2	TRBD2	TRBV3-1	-	TGTGCCAGCAGCCACCCGGGACTAGCGGGGGCTAACACCGGGGAGCTGTTTTTT	CASSHPGLAGANTGELFF
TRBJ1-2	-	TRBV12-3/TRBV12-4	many	TGTGCCAGCAGTTTTCTTAGGGGTGGTGGCTACACCTTC	CASSFLRGGGYTF
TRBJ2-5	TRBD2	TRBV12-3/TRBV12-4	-	TGTGCCAGCAGTTCGAGACAGGGACTAGCGGGATTAGAGACCCAGTACTTC	CASSSRQGLAGLETQYF
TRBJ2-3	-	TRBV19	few	TGTGCCAGTAGTTGGAGGGAGCAGGTAGAGAAGTATTTT	CASSWREQVEKYF
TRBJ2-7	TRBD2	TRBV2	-	TGTGCCAGCAGTGTTTCGGGACTAACTCCTAGTTCCTACGAGCAGTACTTC	CASSVSGLTPSSYEQYF
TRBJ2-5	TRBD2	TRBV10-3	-	TGTGCCGTGACTAGCGGGAGATTCGGGACCCTACAAGAGACCCAGTACTTC	CAVTSGRFGTLQETQYF
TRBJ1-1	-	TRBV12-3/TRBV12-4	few	TGTGCCAGCACCGAAGGACAGCCAAACACTGAAGCTTTCTTT	CASTEGQPNTEAFF
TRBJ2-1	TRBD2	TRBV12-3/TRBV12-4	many	TGTGCCAGCAGCCAGCGGGAGTGGGGCAATGAGCAGTTCTTC	CASSQREWGNEQFF
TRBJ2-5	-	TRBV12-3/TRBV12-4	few	TGTGCCAGCACCCAACCTTTCGGGGCTAGCGAACAAGAGACCCAGTACTTC	CASTQPFGASEQETQYF
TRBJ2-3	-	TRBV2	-	TGTGCCAGCTGCACAGATACGCAGTATTTT	CASCTDTQYF
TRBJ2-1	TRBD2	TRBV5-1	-	TGCGCCAGCAGCCCAGGACTAGCACAATACAATGAGCAGTTCTTC	CASSPGLAQYNEQFF
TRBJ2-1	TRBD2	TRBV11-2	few	TGTGCCAGCAGCACTCAGCGGGACCCCTACAATGAGCAGTTCTTC	CASSTQRDPYNEQFF
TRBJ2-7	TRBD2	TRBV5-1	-	TGCGCCAGCAGCTTGGACACTAGCGGCTCCTACGAGCAGTACTTC	CASSLDTSGSYEQYF